These T cell receptor beta chains were read from a single sample in a study of T cell repertoires in cytomegalovirus infection. TCRdb itself ran the reads through MiXCR, one entry per CDR3 protein. This sample yields some 450,000 distinct CDR3 sequences, of which roughly a third are seen a single time; about 13% belongs to the top ten. Sample: PBMCs. These receptors were taken from a human donor in good health (CMV status not recorded). Some clones in this sample may be carry-over from other donors' samples. CDR3s include the opening cysteine and the closing phenylalanine or tryptophan. A D gene is named only where the DNA matches it firmly. Where a row states a size, it is once, few, many or the class of an expanded clone; other rows omit it.

>TRBD1|TRBV6-6|TRBJ1-1|once
TGTGCCACCGACGCAGGGGGCAGGACTGAAGCTTTCTTT
CATDAGGRTEAFF
>.|TRBV7-2|TRBJ1-4|many
TGTGCCAGCAGCGTTTCCAGTGACCTTGAAAAACTGTTTTTT
CASSVSSDLEKLFF
>.|TRBV7-6|TRBJ2-3|many
TGTGCCAGCAGCCACCAACCCGACAGTTCTAGCACAGATACGCAGTATTTT
CASSHQPDSSSTDTQYF
>.|TRBV4-1|TRBJ1-1|few
TGCGCCAGCAGCCACGATCCATCCCCCGACACTGAAGCTTTCTTT
CASSHDPSPDTEAFF
>TRBD1|TRBV7-4|TRBJ1-5|.
TGTGCCAGCAGCCCCGGAACAGGGGATGGAGGACAGCCCCAGCATTTT
CASSPGTGDGGQPQHF
>.|TRBV28|TRBJ2-2|.
TGTGCCAGCAGCCCAGGGGACACCGGGGAGCTGTTTTTT
CASSPGDTGELFF
>.|TRBV7-2|TRBJ2-2|few
TGTGCCAGCAGCGGGGGCCCCGACACCGGGGAGCTGTTTTTT
CASSGGPDTGELFF
>.|TRBV27|TRBJ1-6|.
TGTGCCAGCAGTTCACGGGACGCCAGACCCCTCCACTTT
CASSSRDARPLHF
>.|TRBV19|TRBJ1-1|.
TGTGCCAGTAGTGTTTCCTGGCGAGCGAACACTGAAGCTTTCTTT
CASSVSWRANTEAFF
>.|TRBV19|TRBJ2-7|.
TGTGCCAGTAGTGAGGGTTATAGCTCCTACGAGCAGTACTTC
CASSEGYSSYEQYF
>.|TRBV7-6|TRBJ1-3|many
TGTGCCAGCAGCTTATCTTGGGGAGACAGCTCTGGAAACACCATATATTTT
CASSLSWGDSSGNTIYF
>.|TRBV7-9|TRBJ2-7|.
TGTGCCAGCAGCTCGAGGTGGGAATCCTACGAGCAGTACTTC
CASSSRWESYEQYF
>TRBD1|TRBV7-2|TRBJ1-6|many
TGTGCCAGCAGCTTACCCCCCGGCCAGGGGGATAATTCACCCCTCCACTTT
CASSLPPGQGDNSPLHF
>.|TRBV7-6|TRBJ1-4|many
TGTGCCAGCAGCTTAGGGTACAGGGATGAAAAACTGTTTTTT
CASSLGYRDEKLFF
>TRBD1|TRBV13|TRBJ2-7|.
TGTGCCAGCAGCCCCTCGACAGGGGCCTACGAGCAGTACTTC
CASSPSTGAYEQYF
>.|TRBV18|TRBJ2-7|.
TGTGCCAGCTCACCTGCGGGCCCCCCCTTCTACGAGCAGTACTTC
CASSPAGPPFYEQYF
>.|TRBV7-9|TRBJ2-3|.
TGTGCCAGCAGCTCGAGGGCTCCAGATACGCAGTATTTT
CASSSRAPDTQYF
>TRBD2|TRBV10-3|TRBJ2-1|.
TGTGCCACCTTACTAGCGGGGGGCCACAATGAGCAGTTCTTC
CATLLAGGHNEQFF
>.|TRBV7-8|TRBJ2-1|.
TGTGCCAGCAGCTTCACCGGGACCTTTTCCTACAATGAGCAGTTCTTC
CASSFTGTFSYNEQFF
>.|TRBV7-6|TRBJ2-6|many
TGTGCCAGCAGCTTAAGGGGACAACAGGTCTACTCTGGGGCCAACGTCCTGACTTTC
CASSLRGQQVYSGANVLTF
>.|TRBV20-1|TRBJ2-4|.
TGCAGTGCCCCAGGGGGGAGACTAGCCAAAAACATTCAGTACTTC
CSAPGGRLAKNIQYF
>.|TRBV7-9|TRBJ2-2|.
TGTGCCAGCAGCTTTGGCAGTGGGCTGTTTTTT
CASSFGSGLFF
>.|TRBV7-8|TRBJ1-5|few
TGTGCCAGCAGCTTCGGAGACGGGAAGACCAATCAGCCCCAGCATTTT
CASSFGDGKTNQPQHF
>.|TRBV29-1|TRBJ1-1|few
TGCAGCGTTGAAGGTCCGGGTTCGAACACTGAAGCTTTCTTT
CSVEGPGSNTEAFF
>.|TRBV24-1|TRBJ1-2|.
TGTGCCACCAGTGAAACGAGCGGTGGGGGCTACACCTTC
CATSETSGGGYTF
>TRBD1|TRBV6-1|TRBJ1-3|many
TGTGCCAGCAGTGAAATGACAGGGAGCTCTGGAAACACCATATATTTT
CASSEMTGSSGNTIYF
>.|TRBV29-1|TRBJ2-5|.
TGCAGCGTTGAAGGGTTGGGCAGAGAGACCCAGTACTTC
CSVEGLGRETQYF
>TRBD1|TRBV25-1|TRBJ1-1|.
TGTGCCAGCAGTGACCGGGACAGGGGCTGGAACACTGAAGCTTTCTTT
CASSDRDRGWNTEAFF
>.|TRBV29-1|TRBJ1-5|few
TGCAGCGTCATATGGGGGACTCCAGAGGGACAGCCCCAGCATTTT
CSVIWGTPEGQPQHF
>.|TRBV7-9|TRBJ1-1|.
TGTGCCAGCAGCCCGCCCCCCGATTACGCTGAAGCTTTCTTT
CASSPPPDYAEAFF
>.|TRBV7-2|TRBJ1-2|many
TGTGCCAGCAGTCCAGGGCTCGACTATGGCTACACCTTC
CASSPGLDYGYTF
>.|TRBV7-2|TRBJ2-3|.
TGTGCCAGCAGCTTAGTACTGGCAGGAGGCTTCGAGACGCAGTATTTT
CASSLVLAGGFETQYF
>.|TRBV25-1|TRBJ1-1|few
TGTGCCAGCAGTGAATATATGGGGGGCACTGAAGCTTTCTTT
CASSEYMGGTEAFF
>.|TRBV12-3/TRBV12-4|TRBJ1-2|many
TGTGCCAGCAGACCCCTGGGGAGAGGGAACTATGGCTACACCTTC
CASRPLGRGNYGYTF
>.|TRBV4-1|TRBJ1-5|.
TGCGCCAGCAGCCAAGATAATCCGGCAGGGGATCAGCCCCAGCATTTT
CASSQDNPAGDQPQHF
>.|TRBV7-9|TRBJ1-1|.
TGTGCCAGCAGCCCACCGCCGGGAGTCACTGAAGCTTTCTTT
CASSPPPGVTEAFF
>TRBD1|TRBV12-3/TRBV12-4|TRBJ2-3|.
TGTGCCAGCAGGCCGGACAGGGAGAACACAGATACGCAGTATTTT
CASRPDRENTDTQYF
>.|TRBV12-3/TRBV12-4|TRBJ1-4|many
TGTGCCAGCAGTTTAAGGGCCGGACCTAATGAAAAACTGTTTTTT
CASSLRAGPNEKLFF
>.|TRBV12-3/TRBV12-4|TRBJ1-1|.
TGTGCCAGCTGTTCGCCGACAGAGGGCAAGACTGAAGCTTTCTTT
CASCSPTEGKTEAFF
>.|TRBV27|TRBJ1-2|.
TGTGCCAGCAGTTACTCGGCTGGGGGCTATGGCTACACCTTC
CASSYSAGGYGYTF
>.|TRBV12-3/TRBV12-4|TRBJ2-7|many
TGTGCCAGCAGACCCCGGAGGGGTTCCTACGAGCAGTACTTC
CASRPRRGSYEQYF
>TRBD1|TRBV6-2/TRBV6-3|TRBJ1-1|many
TGTGCCAGCAGTTACTCGATATCGGGACAGGGGTTCTTTGGCACTGAAGCTTTCTTT
CASSYSISGQGFFGTEAFF
>.|TRBV27|TRBJ2-1|.
TGTGCCAGCAGTTTATCGACGGGGAATGAGCAGTTCTTC
CASSLSTGNEQFF
>.|TRBV27|TRBJ1-6|.
TGTGCCAGCAGCCCCCGGGACCTCTCCGGTTCACCCCTCCACTTT
CASSPRDLSGSPLHF